This TCR beta chain comes out of a study of T-cell reconstitution after alpha-beta-depleted transplantation in children. Study-level results: Alpha-beta T cells about two months after transplant reportedly derived from several hundred expanded graft clones.

The sample holds many counts of this clonotype. What it binds is not known. Using unique molecular identifiers, the investigators prepared the TCRbeta library. TCRdb re-analysed the PCR reads in MiXCR, keeping a single row per CDR3 protein. Of around 250,000 distinct CDR3 sequences in the sample, about 23% were seen once. CDR1 SEHNR and CDR2 FQNEAQ come from the germline V gene (reference sequence). CDR3 length equals 13 residues. V was pared by 8 bases and J by 0 bases, with 10 bases between. This receptor was identified in a girl aged 2 to 9 with Fanconi anemia, due to receive a stem cell transplant. V is TRBV7-9 and J is TRBJ1-1; D uncertain. Sequencing used PBMCs, obtained before TCRalphabeta/CD19-depleted stem cell transplant. CDR3 DNA sequence: TGTGCCAGCGCTAGAAAGGTGAACACTGAAGCTTTCTTT. Its translation: CASARKVNTEAFF.